This section outlines one T cell receptor (beta chain) sequence together with its context. What it binds is unknown. This entry belongs to a study of long-term antiretroviral therapy in people with HIV. Study-level findings and limits: Transplant donor controls retained higher diversity, though diversity increased after ART.

Researchers ran immunoSEQ v3.0 at survey level. Only in-frame clones appear in the TCRdb table, and some are missing; sequencing was by immunoSEQ multiplex PCR. The profile covers 30,000 to 40,000 clones, with 94% appearing a single time and around 3.8% taken by the ten largest. Trimming removed 3 bases at V and 4 bases at J, with 10 bases between. The CDR3 covers 15 residues. Germline CDR1 is SGHTA and CDR2 is FQGNSA. This chain joins TRBV7-2 and TRBJ2-6; D remains ambiguous. The sequences come from unsorted PBMCs, collected 5 to 5.5 years after starting antiretroviral therapy. This sequence was found in a woman aged 45 to 65 with HIV. The CDR3 spells CASSFRLGGANVLTF. The CDR3 coding sequence is TGTGCCAGCAGCTTCCGTTTAGGGGGGGCCAACGTCCTGACTTTC. The full variable domain, completed using reference TRBV7-2 and TRBJ2-6, is GAGVSQSPSNKVTEKGKDVELRCDPISGHTALYWYRQSLGQGLEFLIYFQGNSAPDKSGLPSDRFSAERTGGSVSTLTIQRTQQEDSAVYLCASSFRLGGANVLTFGAGSRLTVL.